This record covers a single T cell receptor (beta chain). Its antigen is not identified. The assay was run at survey level. TCRdb's copy holds only in-frame clones and misses some; the assay was immunoSEQ multiplex PCR. This table has over 25,000 clones, 80% to 85% appearing once. The source of the sample is a study of STAT5B mutations in CD4+ large granular lymphocyte leukemia. Overall study results and limits: Compared with healthy controls (2/35), patient top clones favored TRBV06 (8/27).

Between the trimmed V and J ends, which lost 2 bases and 7 bases, there was a span of 12 bases. This CDR3 comprises 13 residues. Germline V CDR1 and CDR2: KGHSH, LQKENI. Sequencing was carried out using CD4+ T cells from blood buffy coats. This sequence originates from a human donor in good health. The chain uses TRBV18 and TRBJ2-7, with D hard to call. CDR3 nucleotides: TGTGCCAGCTCACCAAAGGGTCTCGGTGAGCAGTACGTC. Translating gives CASSPKGLGEQYV.